This T cell receptor beta chain comes out of a study of OX40 agonist ivuxolimab in advanced cancers. Across the whole study: Partial responses were seen in three patients, one with hepatocellular carcinoma and two with cutaneous melanoma.

Assay used: immunoSEQ multiplex PCR; TCRdb lists only in-frame clones, some missing. The table includes under 25,000 clones, 84% detected once. No patient had autoimmune disease or received systemic immunosuppression. The V end lost 2 bases, the J end lost 8 bases, and 15 bases lay between the germline ends. This CDR3 spans 14 amino acids. Germline CDR1 is MNHEY and CDR2 is SMNVEV (reference sequence). This clone is classed as medium-sized (0.01 to 0.1%). The V and J genes are TRBV27 and TRBJ1-2, with D unresolved. Sequenced material: CD4+ or CD8+ T cells sorted from blood, taken in a trial of the OX40 agonist ivuxolimab. This TCR derives from an adult with an advanced solid tumor such as melanoma, head and neck, liver or kidney cancer. CDR3 bases: TGTGCCAGCAGTTTACTACCGGCCGGGCTCGGCTACACCTTC. It encodes CASSLLPAGLGYTF.